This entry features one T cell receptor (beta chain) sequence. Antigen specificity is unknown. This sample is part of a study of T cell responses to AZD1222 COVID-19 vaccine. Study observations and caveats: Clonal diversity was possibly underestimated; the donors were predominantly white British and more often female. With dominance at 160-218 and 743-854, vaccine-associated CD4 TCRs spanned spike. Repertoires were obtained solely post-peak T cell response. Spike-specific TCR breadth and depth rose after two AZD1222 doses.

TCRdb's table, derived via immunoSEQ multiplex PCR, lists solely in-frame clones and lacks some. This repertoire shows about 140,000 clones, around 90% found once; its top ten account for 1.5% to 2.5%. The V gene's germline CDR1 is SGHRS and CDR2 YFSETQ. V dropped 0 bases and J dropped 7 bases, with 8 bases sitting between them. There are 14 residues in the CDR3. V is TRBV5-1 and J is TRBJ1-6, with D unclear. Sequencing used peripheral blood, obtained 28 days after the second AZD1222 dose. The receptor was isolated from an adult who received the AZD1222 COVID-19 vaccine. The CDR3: CASSLARTNSPLHF. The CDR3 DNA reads TGCGCCAGCAGCTTGGCCCGGACCAATTCACCCCTCCACTTT.